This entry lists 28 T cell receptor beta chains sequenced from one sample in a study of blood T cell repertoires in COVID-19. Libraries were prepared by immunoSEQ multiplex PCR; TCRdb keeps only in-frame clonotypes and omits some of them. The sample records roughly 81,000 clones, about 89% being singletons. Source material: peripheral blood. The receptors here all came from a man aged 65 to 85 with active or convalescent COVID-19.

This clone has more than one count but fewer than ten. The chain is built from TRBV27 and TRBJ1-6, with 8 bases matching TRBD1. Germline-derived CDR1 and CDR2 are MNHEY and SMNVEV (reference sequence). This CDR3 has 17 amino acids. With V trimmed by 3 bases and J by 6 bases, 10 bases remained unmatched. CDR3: CASSFYPGGAGNSPLHF. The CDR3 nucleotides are TGTGCCAGCAGTTTCTATCCAGGGGGCGCGGGTAATTCACCCCTCCACTTT.

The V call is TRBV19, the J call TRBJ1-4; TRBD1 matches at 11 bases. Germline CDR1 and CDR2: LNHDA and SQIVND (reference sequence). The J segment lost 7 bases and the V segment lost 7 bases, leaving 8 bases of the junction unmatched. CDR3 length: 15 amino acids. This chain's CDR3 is CASTLGQGAGEKLFF. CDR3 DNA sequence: TGTGCCAGTACCCTCGGACAGGGGGCGGGTGAAAAACTGTTTTTT.

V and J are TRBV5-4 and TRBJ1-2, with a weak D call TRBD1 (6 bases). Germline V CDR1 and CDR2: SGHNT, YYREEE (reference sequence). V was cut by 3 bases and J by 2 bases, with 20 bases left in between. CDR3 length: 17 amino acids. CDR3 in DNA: TGTGCCAGCAGCTCGGGGAGCCGGACAGACTCAAACTATGGCTACACCTTC. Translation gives CASSSGSRTDSNYGYTF.

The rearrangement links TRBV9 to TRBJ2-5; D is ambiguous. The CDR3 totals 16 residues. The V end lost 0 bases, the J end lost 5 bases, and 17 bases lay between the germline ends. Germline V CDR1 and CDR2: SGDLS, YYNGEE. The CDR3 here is CASSVDGSPTSETQYF. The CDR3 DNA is TGTGCCAGCAGCGTAGACGGTTCCCCAACCTCGGAGACCCAGTACTTC.

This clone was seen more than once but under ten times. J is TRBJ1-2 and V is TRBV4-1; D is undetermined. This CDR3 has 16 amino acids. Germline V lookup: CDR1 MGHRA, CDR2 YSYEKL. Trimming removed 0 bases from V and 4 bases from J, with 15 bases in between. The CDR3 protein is CASSQEPERRGYGYTF. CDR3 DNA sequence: TGCGCCAGCAGCCAAGAACCGGAGCGCCGAGGCTATGGCTACACCTTC.

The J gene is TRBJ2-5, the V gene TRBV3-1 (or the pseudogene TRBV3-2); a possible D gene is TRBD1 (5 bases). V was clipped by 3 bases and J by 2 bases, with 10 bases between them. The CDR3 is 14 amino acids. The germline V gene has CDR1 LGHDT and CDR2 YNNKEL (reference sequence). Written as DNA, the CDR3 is TGTGCCAGCAGCCATTGGGGCCTACAAGAGACCCAGTACTTC. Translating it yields CASSHWGLQETQYF.

For the CDR3, the DNA is TGTGCCAGCAGTTTCCAAAGCGGGGGAACTGAAGCTTTCTTT. This translates into CASSFQSGGTEAFF. This chain joins TRBV27 and TRBJ1-1, with D possibly TRBD1 on 5 matching bases. Germline assignment: CDR1 MNHEY and CDR2 SMNVEV (reference sequence). CDR3 length: 14 amino acids. The V end lost 3 bases, the J end lost 5 bases, and 13 bases lay between the germline ends.

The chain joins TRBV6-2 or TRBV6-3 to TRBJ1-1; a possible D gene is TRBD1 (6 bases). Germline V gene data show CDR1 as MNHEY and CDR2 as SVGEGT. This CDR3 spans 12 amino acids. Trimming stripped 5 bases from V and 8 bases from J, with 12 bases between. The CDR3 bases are TGTGCCAGCAGTCCCTTGACAGGAGAAGCTTTCTTT. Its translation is CASSPLTGEAFF.

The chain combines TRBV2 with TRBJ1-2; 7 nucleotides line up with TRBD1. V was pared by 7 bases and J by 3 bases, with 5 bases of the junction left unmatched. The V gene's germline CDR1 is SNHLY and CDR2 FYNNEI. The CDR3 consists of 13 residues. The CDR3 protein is CASTMGTDYGYTF. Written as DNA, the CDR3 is TGTGCCAGCACTATGGGGACAGACTATGGCTACACCTTC.

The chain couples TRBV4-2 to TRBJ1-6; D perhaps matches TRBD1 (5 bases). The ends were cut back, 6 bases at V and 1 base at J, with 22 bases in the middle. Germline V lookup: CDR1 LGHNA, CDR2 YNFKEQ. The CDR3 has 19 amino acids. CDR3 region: CASSQLSGRAKSYNSPLHF. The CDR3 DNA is TGTGCCAGCAGTCAGCTTTCCGGCAGGGCGAAGTCCTATAATTCACCCCTCCACTTT.

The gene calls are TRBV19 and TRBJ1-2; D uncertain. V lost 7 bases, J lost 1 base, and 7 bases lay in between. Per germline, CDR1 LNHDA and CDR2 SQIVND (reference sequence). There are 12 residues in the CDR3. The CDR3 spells CASTSGNYGYTF. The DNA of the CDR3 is TGTGCCAGTACCTCGGGTAACTATGGCTACACCTTC.

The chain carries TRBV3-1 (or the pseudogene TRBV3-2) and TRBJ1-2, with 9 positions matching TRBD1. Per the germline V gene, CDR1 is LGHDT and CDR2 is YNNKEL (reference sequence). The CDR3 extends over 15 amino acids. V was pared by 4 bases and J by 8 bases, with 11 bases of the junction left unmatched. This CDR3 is CASSPGLAGTGGYTF. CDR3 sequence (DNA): TGTGCCAGCAGCCCAGGATTGGCGGGGACAGGGGGCTACACCTTC.

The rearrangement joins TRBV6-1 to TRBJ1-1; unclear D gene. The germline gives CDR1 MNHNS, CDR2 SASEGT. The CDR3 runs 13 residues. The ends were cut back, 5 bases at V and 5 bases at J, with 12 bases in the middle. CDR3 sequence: CASSYYPGTEAFF. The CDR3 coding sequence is TGTGCCAGCAGTTATTATCCGGGAACTGAAGCTTTCTTT.

CDR3 DNA sequence: TGTGCCAGCTCACCACAACAGGGGGTTTTTTCGTTTAATGAGCAGTTCTTC. Its protein product is CASSPQQGVFSFNEQFF. The chain recombines TRBV18 with TRBJ2-1; 8 bases agree with TRBD1. The CDR3 contains 17 residues. Looked up from germline, CDR1 is KGHSH and CDR2 is LQKENI. Losses at the gene ends were 1 base for V and 7 bases for J; bases not matched to a gene: 12.

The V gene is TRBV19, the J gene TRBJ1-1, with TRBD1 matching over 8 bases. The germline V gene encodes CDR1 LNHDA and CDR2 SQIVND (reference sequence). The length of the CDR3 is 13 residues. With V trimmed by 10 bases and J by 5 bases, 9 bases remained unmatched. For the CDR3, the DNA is TGTGCCATTTCAAACAGGGGGAGTACTGAAGCTTTCTTT. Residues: CAISNRGSTEAFF.

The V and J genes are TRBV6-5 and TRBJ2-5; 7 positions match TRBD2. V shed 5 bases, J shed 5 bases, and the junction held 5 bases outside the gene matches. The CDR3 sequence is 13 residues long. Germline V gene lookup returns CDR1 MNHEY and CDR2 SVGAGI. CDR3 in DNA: TGTGCCAGCAGTAAAAACGGGGGGGAGACCCAGTACTTC. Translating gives CASSKNGGETQYF.

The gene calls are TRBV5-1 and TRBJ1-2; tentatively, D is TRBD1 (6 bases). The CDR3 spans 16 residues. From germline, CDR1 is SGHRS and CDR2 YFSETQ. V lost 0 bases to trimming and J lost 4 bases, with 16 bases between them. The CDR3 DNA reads TGCGCCAGCAGCTTGGACAGTCCCCAAGGGGGCTATGGCTACACCTTC. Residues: CASSLDSPQGGYGYTF.

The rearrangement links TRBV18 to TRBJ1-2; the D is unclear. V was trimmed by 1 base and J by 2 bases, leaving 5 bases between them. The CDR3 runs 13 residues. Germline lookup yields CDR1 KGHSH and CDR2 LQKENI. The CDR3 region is CASSPRQNYGYTF. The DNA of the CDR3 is TGTGCCAGCTCACCACGACAAAACTATGGCTACACCTTC.

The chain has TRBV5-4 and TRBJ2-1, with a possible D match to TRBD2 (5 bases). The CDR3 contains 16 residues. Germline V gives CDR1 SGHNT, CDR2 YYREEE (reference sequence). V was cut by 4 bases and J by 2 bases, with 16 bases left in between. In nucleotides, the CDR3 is TGTGCCAGCAGCCCAGAACGGGGTAAGGCCTACAATGAGCAGTTCTTC. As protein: CASSPERGKAYNEQFF. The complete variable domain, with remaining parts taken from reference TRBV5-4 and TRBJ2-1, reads ETGVTQSPTHLIKTRGQQVTLRCSSQSGHNTVSWYQQALGQGPQFIFQYYREEENGRGNFPPRFSGLQFPNYSSELNVNALELDDSALYLCASSPERGKAYNEQFFGPGTRLTVL.

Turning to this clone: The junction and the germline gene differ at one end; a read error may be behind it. The CDR3 DNA reads as TGTGCCAGCAGCCGAAGCGGGGCCCCCAAGGTGGACTTC. It translates to CASSRSGAPKVDF. The chain uses TRBV7-2 and TRBJ2-5; 7 nucleotides match TRBD2. This CDR3 comprises 13 residues. Germline V lookup: CDR1 SGHTA, CDR2 FQGNSA.

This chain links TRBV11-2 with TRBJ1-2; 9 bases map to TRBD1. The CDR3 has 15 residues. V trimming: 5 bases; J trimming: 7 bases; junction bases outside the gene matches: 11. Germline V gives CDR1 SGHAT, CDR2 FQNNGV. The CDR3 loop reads CASSRLLGTGSGYTF. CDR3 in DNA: TGTGCCAGCAGCCGGTTGCTAGGGACAGGGAGTGGCTACACCTTC.

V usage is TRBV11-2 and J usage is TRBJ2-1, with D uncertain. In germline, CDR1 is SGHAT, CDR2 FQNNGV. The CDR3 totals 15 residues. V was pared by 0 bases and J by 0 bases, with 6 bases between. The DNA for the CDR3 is TGTGCCAGCAGCTTAGAGTCATTCTCCTACAATGAGCAGTTCTTC. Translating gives CASSLESFSYNEQFF.

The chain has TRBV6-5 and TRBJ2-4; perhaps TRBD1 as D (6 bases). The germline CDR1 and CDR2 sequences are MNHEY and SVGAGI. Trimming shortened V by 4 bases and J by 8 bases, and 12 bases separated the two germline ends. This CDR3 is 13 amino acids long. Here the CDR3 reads CASSFPGADIQYF. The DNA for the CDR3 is TGTGCCAGCAGTTTCCCAGGGGCCGACATTCAGTACTTC.

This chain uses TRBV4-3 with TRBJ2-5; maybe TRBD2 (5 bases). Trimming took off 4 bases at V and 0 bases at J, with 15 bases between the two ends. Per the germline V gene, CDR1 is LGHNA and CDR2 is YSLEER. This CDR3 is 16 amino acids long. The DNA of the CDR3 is TGCGCCAGCAGCCCAGGTTCTAGCACTTACCAAGAGACCCAGTACTTC. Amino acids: CASSPGSSTYQETQYF.

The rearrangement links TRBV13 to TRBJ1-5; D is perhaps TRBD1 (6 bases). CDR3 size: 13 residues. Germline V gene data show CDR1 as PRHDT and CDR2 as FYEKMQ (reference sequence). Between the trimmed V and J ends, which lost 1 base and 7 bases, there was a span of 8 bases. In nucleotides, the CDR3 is TGTGCCAGCAGCTTAGACAGGGACCAGCCCCAGCATTTT. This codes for CASSLDRDQPQHF.

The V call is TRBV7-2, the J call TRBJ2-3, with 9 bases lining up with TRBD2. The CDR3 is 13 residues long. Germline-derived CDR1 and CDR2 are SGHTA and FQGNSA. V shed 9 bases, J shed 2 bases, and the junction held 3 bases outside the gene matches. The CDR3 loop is CASKRGATDTQYF. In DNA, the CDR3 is TGTGCCAGTAAGCGGGGGGCCACAGATACGCAGTATTTT.

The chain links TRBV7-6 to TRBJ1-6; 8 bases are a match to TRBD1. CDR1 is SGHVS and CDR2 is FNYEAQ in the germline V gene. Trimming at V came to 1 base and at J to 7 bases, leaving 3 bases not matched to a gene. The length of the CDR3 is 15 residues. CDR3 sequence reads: CASSLGDRRNSPLHF. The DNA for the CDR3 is TGTGCCAGCAGCTTAGGGGACAGGAGGAATTCACCCCTCCACTTT.

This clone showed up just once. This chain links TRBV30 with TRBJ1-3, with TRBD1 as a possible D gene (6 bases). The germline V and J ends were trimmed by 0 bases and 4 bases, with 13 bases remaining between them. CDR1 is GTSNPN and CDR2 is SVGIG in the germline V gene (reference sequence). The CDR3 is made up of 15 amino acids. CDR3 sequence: CAWSVPGGPGNTIYF. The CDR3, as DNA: TGTGCCTGGAGTGTCCCCGGGGGGCCAGGAAACACCATATATTTT.